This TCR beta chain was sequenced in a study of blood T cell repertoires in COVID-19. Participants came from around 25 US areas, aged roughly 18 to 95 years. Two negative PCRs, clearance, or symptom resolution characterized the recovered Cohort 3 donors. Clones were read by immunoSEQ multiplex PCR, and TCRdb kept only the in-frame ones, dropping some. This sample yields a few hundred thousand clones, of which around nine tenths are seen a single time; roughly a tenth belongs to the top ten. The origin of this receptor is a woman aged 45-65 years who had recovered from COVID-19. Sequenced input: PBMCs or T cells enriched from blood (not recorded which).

CDR3 nucleotide sequence: TGCGCCAGCAGCTTGGATCCGGGGACAACCTACAATGAGCAGTTCTTC. Amino acid sequence: CASSLDPGTTYNEQFF. The V and J genes are TRBV5-1 and TRBJ2-1, with TRBD1 as a possible D gene (6 bases). CDR1 and CDR2 from the germline V gene are SGHRS and YFSETQ. The CDR3 has 16 residues. Trimming removed 0 bases from V and 2 bases from J, with 12 bases in between.